This TCR beta chain comes out of a study of blood T cell repertoires in COVID-19. Across the whole study: There were acute and convalescent COVID-19 samples, and they came from the United States, Italy and Spain.

The ends were cut back, 0 bases at V and 7 bases at J, with 9 bases in the middle. Germline assignment: CDR1 LNHNV and CDR2 YYDKDF (reference sequence). The CDR3 loop spans 13 amino acids. Only in-frame clones appear in the TCRdb table, and some are missing; sequencing was by immunoSEQ multiplex PCR. This repertoire shows roughly 91,000 clones, around 83% found once; its top ten account for roughly 1.9%. This chain uses TRBV15 with TRBJ1-2; maybe TRBD1 (6 bases). The receptor was derived from a man in his 70s with active or convalescent COVID-19. The sequencing input was peripheral blood. The CDR3 sequence is CATSRDRQAGYTF. CDR3 bases: TGTGCCACCAGCAGAGATCGACAGGCTGGCTACACCTTC.